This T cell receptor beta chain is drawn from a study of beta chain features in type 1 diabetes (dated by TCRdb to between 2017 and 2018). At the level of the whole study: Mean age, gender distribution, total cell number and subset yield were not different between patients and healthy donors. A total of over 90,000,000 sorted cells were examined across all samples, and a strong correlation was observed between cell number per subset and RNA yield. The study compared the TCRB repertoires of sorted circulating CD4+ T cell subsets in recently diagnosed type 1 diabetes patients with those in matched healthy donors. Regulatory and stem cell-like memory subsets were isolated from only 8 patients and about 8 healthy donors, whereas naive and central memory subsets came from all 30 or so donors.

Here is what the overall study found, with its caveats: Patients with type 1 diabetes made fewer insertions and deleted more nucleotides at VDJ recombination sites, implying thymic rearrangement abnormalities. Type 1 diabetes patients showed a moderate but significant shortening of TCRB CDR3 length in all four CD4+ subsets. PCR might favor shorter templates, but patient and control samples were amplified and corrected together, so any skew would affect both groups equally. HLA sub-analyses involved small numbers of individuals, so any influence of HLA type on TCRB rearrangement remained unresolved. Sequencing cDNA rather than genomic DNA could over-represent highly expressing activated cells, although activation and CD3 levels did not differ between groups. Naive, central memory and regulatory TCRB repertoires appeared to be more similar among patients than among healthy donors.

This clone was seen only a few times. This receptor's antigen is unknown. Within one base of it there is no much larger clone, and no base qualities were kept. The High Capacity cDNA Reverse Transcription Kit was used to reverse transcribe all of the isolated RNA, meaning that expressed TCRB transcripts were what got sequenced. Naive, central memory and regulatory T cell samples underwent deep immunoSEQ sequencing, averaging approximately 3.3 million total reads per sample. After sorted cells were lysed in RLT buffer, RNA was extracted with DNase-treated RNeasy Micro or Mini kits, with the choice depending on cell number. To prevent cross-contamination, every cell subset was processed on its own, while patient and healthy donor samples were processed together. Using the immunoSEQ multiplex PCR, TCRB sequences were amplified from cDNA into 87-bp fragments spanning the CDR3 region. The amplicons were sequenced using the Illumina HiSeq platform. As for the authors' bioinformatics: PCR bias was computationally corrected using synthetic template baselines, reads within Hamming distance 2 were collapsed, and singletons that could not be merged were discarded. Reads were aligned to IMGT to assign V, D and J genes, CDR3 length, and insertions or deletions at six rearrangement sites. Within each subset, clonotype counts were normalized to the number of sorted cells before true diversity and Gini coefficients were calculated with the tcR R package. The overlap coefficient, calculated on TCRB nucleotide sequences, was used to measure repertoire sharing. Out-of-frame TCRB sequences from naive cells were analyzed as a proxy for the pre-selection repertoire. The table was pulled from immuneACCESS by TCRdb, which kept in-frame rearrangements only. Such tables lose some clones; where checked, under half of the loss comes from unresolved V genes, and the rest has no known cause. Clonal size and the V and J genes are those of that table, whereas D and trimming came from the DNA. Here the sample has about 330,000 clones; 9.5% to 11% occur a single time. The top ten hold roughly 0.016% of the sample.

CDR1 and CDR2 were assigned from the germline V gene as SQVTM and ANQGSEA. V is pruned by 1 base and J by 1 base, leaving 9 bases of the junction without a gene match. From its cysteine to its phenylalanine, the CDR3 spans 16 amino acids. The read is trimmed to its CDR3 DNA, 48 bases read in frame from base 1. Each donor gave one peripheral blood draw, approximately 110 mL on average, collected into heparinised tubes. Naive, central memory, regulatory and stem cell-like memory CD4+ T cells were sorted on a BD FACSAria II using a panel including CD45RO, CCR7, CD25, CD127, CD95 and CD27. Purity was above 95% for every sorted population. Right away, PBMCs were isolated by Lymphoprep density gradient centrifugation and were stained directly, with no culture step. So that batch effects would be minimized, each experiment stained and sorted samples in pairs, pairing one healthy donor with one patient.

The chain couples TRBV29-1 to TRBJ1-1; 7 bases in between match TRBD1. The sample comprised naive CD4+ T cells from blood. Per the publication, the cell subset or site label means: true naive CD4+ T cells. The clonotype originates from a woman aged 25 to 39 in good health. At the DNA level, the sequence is TGCAGCGTTGAAGGGGCAGGGGGGATTAGGAACACTGAAGCTTTCTTT. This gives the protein CSVEGAGGIRNTEAFF.